This TCR beta chain was identified in a study of blood T cell repertoires in COVID-19 (dated by TCRdb to 2018 to 2021). Broadly, across the study: Samples covering the acute and convalescent phases of COVID-19 were provided by collaborators in the United States, Italy and Spain. The material from the prospective study consisted of cDNA or gDNA derived from T cells, B-cell-depleted T cells, or PBMCs. The sample metadata nearly always contained a de-identified subject ID, COVID-19 status, age in years and sex. Subjects who had been exposed to COVID-19, were actively infected with it, or had recovered from it provided the deeply sampled blood TCRbeta repertoires that made up the dataset. The samples were drawn from the first 160 participants of the ongoing ImmuneRACE study and from 1,254 subjects provided by 6 global collaborators. Where available, HLA class I and class II types were obtained from metadata supplied by the sample provider rather than from assay-based typing. The repertoires were released in a freely available public database meant as a resource for research on the immune response to SARS-CoV-2.

TCRbeta CDR3 regions were amplified from genomic DNA by means of the immunoSEQ Assay, a bias-controlled multiplex PCR. On the study's bioinformatics: The number of nucleated cells in each sample was estimated by amplification of reference gene primers within the assay. Sequence reads were collapsed and filtered to measure the absolute abundance of every unique TCRbeta CDR3 rearrangement. For each sample, productive Simpson clonality was calculated as the square root of Simpson's diversity index across productive rearrangements. TCRdb took over this immuneACCESS table, retaining in-frame rearrangements with V and J assigned. Such tables are incomplete; in checked studies, under half of the missing clones stem from an unresolved V gene, and the remainder is unexplained. V and J calls and clone size are copied from that table; D and trimming were computed from the DNA. The sample table contains under 200,000 clones; only one count was recorded for approximately 87% of them. Together, the top ten hold approximately 4% of the sample.

After removal of 2 bases from V and 5 bases from J, the junction retains 6 bases not matched to a gene. Its CDR3 holds 14 amino acids, cysteine through phenylalanine. The sequence is cut down to CDR3 DNA, 42 bases in frame from base 1. Via the germline V gene (reference sequence), CDR1 is SGHKS and CDR2 YYEKEE. On this clone itself: Its target antigen remains unknown. Per-nucleotide qualities are absent, and no much larger clonotype sits a single base away.

The collaborating institutions used their own protocols to collect whole blood in K2EDTA tubes. Collaborator samples were shipped for TCRbeta analysis as frozen whole blood, isolated PBMCs, or DNA extracted from either sample type. The investigation overall reported the following: The amount of clinical and demographic metadata varied by source and participant and was provided uncurated.

The sequenced material came from peripheral blood. This clonotype was obtained from a woman in her 70s with acute or convalescent COVID-19. This chain joins TRBV5-5 to TRBJ2-5, and TRBD1 matches 7 of the central bases. The bases are TGTGCCAGCAGCTTTTCAGGGGGATGGGAGACCCAGTACTTC. This translates into CASSFSGGWETQYF. Extended through the reference TRBV5-5 and TRBJ2-5 proteins, this CDR3 yields the full variable domain: DAGVTQSPTHLIKTRGQQVTLRCSPISGHKSVSWYQQVLGQGPQFIFQYYEKEERGRGNFPDRFSARQFPNYSSELNVNALLLGDSALYLCASSFSGGWETQYFGPGTRLLVL.